These T cell receptor beta chains were read from a single sample in a study of tumor-infiltrating lymphocytes in localized non-small cell lung cancer. Sequenced by immunoSEQ multiplex PCR; TCRdb stores in-frame clones only, minus some. The table shows about 14,000 clones, with about 77% occurring only once. Specimen: lung tumor tissue. The source of these receptors is a human donor with non-small cell lung cancer. Each CDR3 is given without its conserved first and last residue.

j_call,v_call,cdr3_length,cdr3_aa
TRBJ1-1,TRBV6-6,10,ASSYPAPEAF
TRBJ1-2,TRBV28,11,ATFEGRGYGYT
TRBJ2-3,TRBV11-2,9,ASSHTDTQY
TRBJ2-3,TRBV5-5,15,ASSLAPDSGGVDTQY
TRBJ2-5,TRBV11-3,14,ASSLGTGGPWETQY
TRBJ2-3,TRBV7-9,14,ASSPKGARGTDTQY
TRBJ1-2,TRBV11-2,12,ASSSGPTSYGYT
TRBJ2-2,TRBV28,14,ASSSPGLAKTGELF
TRBJ1-2,TRBV5-6,12,ASSFWQANYGYT
TRBJ2-7,TRBV7-9,13,ASSRLAGGNYEQY
TRBJ2-5,TRBV11-3,11,ASSEGPQETQY
TRBJ2-2,TRBV5-8,16,ASSSPDRGNPRVRELF
TRBJ1-3,TRBV5-1,13,ASSWSGEAGNTIY
TRBJ2-1,TRBV6-6,13,ASSWTSGGDNEQF
TRBJ1-6,TRBV9,11,ASSVGSNSPLH
TRBJ2-7,TRBV5-4,11,ASSLTAPAEQY
TRBJ1-2,TRBV6-1,14,ASSESRVILGYGYT
TRBJ2-7,TRBV7-6,10,ASSVGPGEQY
TRBJ2-1,TRBV5-1,14,ASSLAGRSSYNEQF
TRBJ1-2,TRBV28,9,ASSHSYGYT
TRBJ2-5,TRBV6-5,9,ASRELETQY
TRBJ2-7,TRBV4-1,13,ASSRLTGDRYEQY
TRBJ1-6,TRBV30,12,AWSGGAGGSPLH